This entry lists 14 T cell receptor beta chains sequenced from one sample in a study of shared clonotypes between healthy human individuals. Sequenced by immunoSEQ multiplex PCR; TCRdb stores in-frame clones only, minus some. Seen here are about a million clones, about 80% observed once, and the top ten hold about 0.94%. Sequenced: memory CD4+ T cells from PBMCs. Subset here: CD45RA-negative fraction. The origin of the receptors is a man between 18 and 29 years old in good health. Some clones in this sample may be carry-over from other donors' samples.

This clone was recorded only once. The rearrangement links TRBV6-6 to TRBJ2-7, with unresolved D. The length of the CDR3 is 14 residues. In germline, CDR1 is MNHNY, CDR2 SVGAGI (reference sequence). The V and J ends lost 6 bases and 0 bases respectively, with 12 bases between them. This chain's CDR3 is CASSGYESSYEQYF. Here the CDR3 DNA reads TGTGCCAGCAGCGGTTATGAGAGCTCCTACGAGCAGTACTTC.

The chain links TRBV7-2 to TRBJ2-1, with D tentatively TRBD1 or TRBD2 (5 bases each). V was cut by 5 bases and J by 5 bases, with 16 bases left in between. Germline CDR1 and CDR2: SGHTA and FQGNSA. CDR3 length: 15 residues. The CDR3 nucleotides read TGTGCCAGCAGCCCAGAACTAGGGGTTCACAATGAGCAGTTCTTC. Its translation is CASSPELGVHNEQFF.

There are a few counts of this clone. V gene TRBV15 combines with J gene TRBJ2-1; TRBD2 matches 13 bases. Trimming at V came to 5 bases and at J to 6 bases, leaving 4 bases not matched to a gene. CDR1 is LNHNV, CDR2 YYDKDF, per germline (reference sequence). The length of the CDR3 is 15 residues. This CDR3 is CATSVGLAGVNEQFF. The CDR3 DNA reads TGTGCCACCAGCGTCGGACTAGCGGGAGTCAATGAGCAGTTCTTC.

On this clone: Other DNA sequences in the sample encode the same CDR3. This chain links TRBV2 with TRBJ2-1; 11 bases are shared with TRBD2. In germline, CDR1 is SNHLY, CDR2 FYNNEI. The V gene end was trimmed by 4 bases and the J gene end by 4 bases; junction bases not matched to a gene: 0. This CDR3 has 14 amino acids. CDR3 sequence: CASSGLAGYNEQFF. The CDR3 DNA sequence: TGTGCCAGCAGTGGACTAGCGGGATACAATGAGCAGTTCTTC.

Concerning this clone: Given a far larger clone just one base away, this is likely a sequencing read error. This chain joins TRBV11-2 and TRBJ2-2; D call uncertain. CDR1 SGHAT and CDR2 FQNNGV come from the germline V gene. The CDR3 is 13 amino acids. The ends were cut back, 1 base at V and 1 base at J, with 1 base in the middle. CDR3 residues: CASSLVNTGELFF. CDR3 bases: TGTGCCAGCAGCTTAGTGAACACCGGGGAGCTGTTTTTT.

This clone was observed at least ten times. At the DNA level, this CDR3 is encoded by other sequences in the same sample as well. This rearrangement joins TRBV18 to TRBJ1-5; no definite D call. CDR3 length equals 14 residues. Trimming removed 2 bases from V and 7 bases from J, with 12 bases in between. Germline values: CDR1 KGHSH, CDR2 LQKENI. The DNA for the CDR3 is TGTGCCAGCTCACCAGGTGCAGGCCCCCAGCCCCAGCATTTT. Its translation is CASSPGAGPQPQHF.

The V and J genes are TRBV2 and TRBJ2-7, with a tentative D call TRBD1 (6 bases). Trimming took 8 bases from V and 4 from J, leaving 12 bases between them. CDR3 length: 12 residues. CDR1 is SNHLY and CDR2 is FYNNEI in the germline V gene. The CDR3 spells CASCTQGYEQYF. The CDR3 nucleotides read TGTGCCAGCTGTACACAGGGATACGAGCAGTACTTC. Full variable domain (rest looked up from reference TRBV2 and TRBJ2-7): EPEVTQTPSHQVTQMGQEVILRCVPISNHLYFYWYRQILGQKVEFLVSFYNNEISEKSEIFDDQFSVERPDGSNFTLKIRSTKLEDSAMYFCASCTQGYEQYFGPGTRLTVT.

V is TRBV7-9 and J is TRBJ2-4; 7 nucleotides align to TRBD1. The CDR3 extends over 16 amino acids. Germline lookup yields CDR1 SEHNR and CDR2 FQNEAQ (reference sequence). V gave up 4 bases and J gave up 0 bases; unmatched junction bases: 6. The CDR3 DNA is TGTGCCAGCAGCTCCTGGACAGGAATAGCCAAAAACATTCAGTACTTC. Amino acid sequence: CASSSWTGIAKNIQYF.

The chain joins TRBV27 to TRBJ2-5, with TRBD2 matching over 11 bases. The CDR3 extends over 17 amino acids. V was pared by 0 bases and J by 5 bases, with 8 bases of the junction left unmatched. The germline V gene has CDR1 MNHEY and CDR2 SMNVEV (reference sequence). CDR3: CASSLSLAGGHPETQYF. CDR3 nucleotides: TGTGCCAGCAGTTTATCCCTAGCGGGAGGCCACCCGGAGACCCAGTACTTC.

The V call is TRBV28, the J call TRBJ2-4; unclear D gene. This CDR3 is 14 amino acids long. Trimming left V 6 bases short and J 0 bases short, with 9 bases between. Germline-derived CDR1 and CDR2 are MDHEN and SYDVKM. CDR3: CASSAHVAKNIQYF. For the CDR3, the DNA is TGTGCCAGCAGCGCTCATGTAGCCAAAAACATTCAGTACTTC.

This clone was recorded a few times. The V and J genes are TRBV5-1 and TRBJ1-2; D is unresolved. CDR1 and CDR2 (germline): SGHRS, YFSETQ. Trimming left V 0 bases short and J 1 base short, with 10 bases between. This CDR3 region has 15 residues. CDR3 DNA sequence: TGCGCCAGCAGCTTGGTTTCCCCGGATAACTATGGCTACACCTTC. Translated, it gives CASSLVSPDNYGYTF. The full variable domain, completed using reference TRBV5-1 and TRBJ1-2, is KAGVTQTPRYLIKTRGQQVTLSCSPISGHRSVSWYQQTPGQGLQFLFEYFSETQRNKGNFPGRFSGRQFSNSRSEMNVSTLELGDSALYLCASSLVSPDNYGYTFGSGTRLTVV.

The CDR3 nucleotides are TGTGCCACCGGACAGGACTATGGCTACACCTTC. It yields the protein CATGQDYGYTF. The chain carries TRBV15 and TRBJ1-2, with TRBD1 matching over 7 bases. The V gene end was trimmed by 8 bases and the J gene end by 3 bases; junction bases not matched to a gene: 0. Per the germline V gene, CDR1 is LNHNV and CDR2 is YYDKDF (reference sequence). This CDR3 comprises 11 residues.

The chain is built from TRBV27 and TRBJ2-1; D possibly corresponds to TRBD2 (6 bases). CDR3 length: 16 residues. Trimming took off 7 bases at V and 2 bases at J, with 18 bases between the two ends. Germline V gives CDR1 MNHEY, CDR2 SMNVEV (reference sequence). CDR3 nucleotides: TGTGCCAGCAAGGCCTCGGGCGGGGCTACCTACAATGAGCAGTTCTTC. Amino acids: CASKASGGATYNEQFF.

This rearrangement joins TRBV28 to TRBJ2-1; 9 bases fit TRBD1. The CDR3 spans 14 residues. The V segment lost 6 bases and the J segment 6 bases; nucleotides outside the gene matches: 6. Germline V gives CDR1 MDHEN, CDR2 SYDVKM. In DNA, the CDR3 is TGTGCCAGCAGGCGGGACAGGGTACCCAATGAGCAGTTCTTC. Translated: CASRRDRVPNEQFF.